The clone carrying this T cell receptor (beta chain) appeared a single time. In the original analysis: Reference gene primers were amplified, and this amplification served to estimate nucleated cell counts. Method: immunoSEQ multiplex PCR; TCRdb's copy keeps in-frame clones and lacks some. The DNA was the basis for D and trimming; V, J and clone size are from that table. The data hold around 250,000 clones, with over 80% observed a single time. These data originate in a study of blood T cell repertoires in COVID-19. Germline loops: CDR1 LGHDT, CDR2 YNNKEL (reference sequence). V lost 4 bases to trimming and J lost 3 bases; unmatched junction nucleotides: 5. The CDR3 has 16 amino acids.

Sequences were obtained from PBMCs or T cells enriched from blood (not recorded which). This sequence originates from a middle-aged man who had been exposed to COVID-19. The rearrangement joins TRBV3-1 (or the pseudogene TRBV3-2) to TRBJ2-3, with 12 nucleotides matching TRBD2. For the CDR3, the DNA is TGTGCCAGCAGCCGACTAGCGGGGGTTCGAACAGATACGCAGTATTTT. Protein product: CASSRLAGVRTDTQYF.